These 25 T cell receptor beta chains originate from one sample sequenced in a study of regulatory T cells in long-lasting Graves disease (dated by TCRdb to the early 2020s). Library preparation employed multiplex PCR. Instrument used: Illumina HiSeq 4000. CDR3 regions were amplified by Arm-PCR with iRepertoire HTBI primers to construct TCR beta libraries. The raw public data were reprocessed by TCRdb itself: fastp quality trimming at Q25, MiXCR clonotype calling, in-frame beta chains only. Every distinct CDR3 protein forms one entry, paired with its most common genes and DNA. This sample holds 550,000 or so distinct CDR3 sequences; 12% were observed only once. The top ten constitute 7.5% to 9% of the sample. Read against the paper, the sample's time point label means: newly diagnosed GD, antithyroid drugs for less than 3 months. RNA was extracted from PBMCs in TRIzol for both TCR sequencing and RNA sequencing.

Another study also made use of these data, one on T cells in Graves' hyperthyroidism and ophthalmopathy.

The material was peripheral blood mononuclear cells (PBMCs), obtained at new diagnosis, from a patient treated with antithyroid drugs. The receptors were sampled from a woman under 40 with Graves disease. Donor details come from another sample of the same person, matched by shared clones.

The table lists this clonotype with many counts. V is TRBV7-2 and J is TRBJ1-1; 9 bases line up with TRBD1. There are 12 residues in the CDR3. The V segment lost 5 bases and the J segment 11 bases; nucleotides outside the gene matches: 6. Germline CDR1 reads SGHTA; CDR2 reads FQGNSA. This chain's CDR3 is CASSRTGVSAFF. Written as DNA, the CDR3 is TGTGCCAGCAGCCGGACAGGGGTGTCGGCTTTCTTT.

Points on this clonotype: A read error may account for a junction end that differs from germline. The chain employs TRBV13 and TRBJ2-5; TRBD2 agrees at 7 bases. Germline V lookup: CDR1 PRHDT, CDR2 FYEKMQ (reference sequence). The CDR3 runs to 14 residues. Written as DNA, the CDR3 is TGCGCCAGCAGCTACCCATCTCGCGGGGGGACCCAGTACTTC. As protein: CASSYPSRGGTQYF.

This clonotype has at least ten counts. The chain joins TRBV28 to TRBJ1-3, with D perhaps TRBD1 (6 bases). The CDR3 extends over 14 amino acids. Per germline, CDR1 MDHEN and CDR2 SYDVKM. V was clipped by 2 bases and J by 3 bases, with 8 bases between them. Written as DNA, the CDR3 is TGTGCCAGCAGTTTACCGGGACATGGAAACACCATATATTTT. Protein product: CASSLPGHGNTIYF. Variable domain in full (rest from reference TRBV28 and TRBJ1-3): DVKVTQSSRYLVKRTGEKVFLECVQDMDHENMFWYRQDPGLGLRLIYFSYDVKMKEKGDIPEGYSVSREKKERFSLILESASTNQTSMYLCASSLPGHGNTIYFGEGSWLTVV.

This clonotype was counted between two and nine times. The genes are TRBV5-1 and TRBJ2-7, with D hard to call. Trimming took 0 bases from V and 3 from J, leaving 10 bases between them. Looked up from germline, CDR1 is SGHRS and CDR2 is YFSETQ. This CDR3 spans 14 amino acids. The CDR3 loop reads CASSLVGPGYEQYF. DNA of the CDR3: TGCGCCAGCAGCTTGGTGGGCCCCGGCTACGAGCAGTACTTC.

This clonotype was recorded many times. The junction shows a germline mismatch at one end, possibly a read error. This chain connects TRBV24-1 to TRBJ2-1; 7 bases map to TRBD1. CDR1 and CDR2 (germline): KGHDR, SFDVKD. This CDR3 region has 17 residues. The CDR3 DNA reads as TGTGCCATCAGTGATTCACAATCCGGGACAGACTACAATGAGCAGTTCTTC. Translated, it gives CAISDSQSGTDYNEQFF.

V and J are TRBV3-1 and TRBJ1-2; D might be TRBD1 (6 bases). CDR3 length: 14 residues. Deletions cut 6 bases from V and 7 bases from J, with 18 bases between. CDR1 is LGHDT and CDR2 is YNNKEL in the germline V gene (reference sequence). DNA for the CDR3: TGTGCCAGCAGACAACAGGGCTCCTTCTCTGGCTACACCTTC. Its protein is CASRQQGSFSGYTF.

This clonotype was counted many times. The chain recombines TRBV7-2 with TRBJ1-5, with D hard to call. Germline CDR1 and CDR2: SGHTA and FQGNSA. The CDR3 loop spans 15 amino acids. The germline V and J ends were trimmed by 1 base and 3 bases, with 10 bases remaining between them. In DNA, the CDR3 is TGTGCCAGCAGCTTAGTAAGCCAGTACAATCAGCCCCAGCATTTT. It yields the protein CASSLVSQYNQPQHF.

There are a few counts of this clonotype. The CDR3 nucleotides read TGTGCCAGCAGCGCCACCCTAGCGGGAGGGACGGAGACCCAGTACTTC. Protein sequence: CASSATLAGGTETQYF. The chain links TRBV9 to TRBJ2-5; 12 bases map to TRBD2. Germline lookup yields CDR1 SGDLS and CDR2 YYNGEE. V lost 3 bases and J lost 5; bases outside the gene matches: 8. This CDR3 comprises 16 residues.

This clonotype was seen repeatedly, ten times or more. This chain joins TRBV12-3 or TRBV12-4 and TRBJ1-5; TRBD1 might be the D (5 bases). The CDR3 has 16 residues. V shed 7 bases and J shed 0 bases, with 16 bases lying between them. The DNA for the CDR3 is TGTGCCAGCACCCCGGCGGGACGGGATAGCAATCAGCCCCAGCATTTT. Amino acid sequence: CASTPAGRDSNQPQHF.

This clonotype was recorded at least ten times. The rearrangement joins TRBV28 to TRBJ2-7; 8 bases match TRBD1. The CDR3 is made up of 14 amino acids. CDR1 is MDHEN, CDR2 SYDVKM, per germline. The V segment lost 6 bases and the J segment 5 bases; nucleotides outside the gene matches: 9. The CDR3 loop reads CASRTDRARNEQYF. The CDR3 bases are TGTGCCAGCAGAACGGACAGGGCTAGGAACGAGCAGTACTTC.

This clonotype was picked up a small number of times. This rearrangement joins TRBV9 to TRBJ2-1; 11 nucleotides align to TRBD2. V shed 1 base, J shed 5 bases, and the junction held 5 bases outside the gene matches. Germline V gives CDR1 SGDLS, CDR2 YYNGEE. The CDR3 sequence is 16 residues long. The CDR3 spells CASSVSVAGGHNEQFF. The CDR3 bases are TGTGCCAGCAGCGTATCTGTAGCGGGAGGGCACAATGAGCAGTTCTTC.

This clonotype has ten or more counts. This chain connects TRBV12-3 or TRBV12-4 to TRBJ2-1, with a weak D call TRBD2 (6 bases). This CDR3 has 15 residues. The germline V and J ends were trimmed by 5 bases and 5 bases, with 16 bases remaining between them. The CDR3 here is CASSPWLARNNEQFF. The CDR3 coding sequence is TGTGCCAGCAGTCCCTGGCTAGCGAGAAACAATGAGCAGTTCTTC.

For this clonotype: A much larger clone differs by one base, so this may be a read error. Here the CDR3 omits its conserved ending phenylalanine or tryptophan, so a read error is the likely source. The chain is built from TRBV7-6 and TRBJ2-5; maybe TRBD2 (6 bases). The closer fit of TRBJ2-1 to the DNA end suggests the J call may be wrong. This CDR3 has 16 residues. From germline, CDR1 is SGHVS and CDR2 FNYEAQ. Here the CDR3 DNA reads TGTGCCAGCAGCCTGGATGTTGGCGGGGTCCGGGCGGGGCAGTTCCTC. Translated, it gives CASSLDVGGVRAGQFL.

Worth noting for this clonotype: This may be a read error, as it is one base from a much larger clone. The V call is TRBV3-1, the J call TRBJ2-7; 7 bases agree with TRBD2. The CDR3 totals 13 residues. The germline CDR1 and CDR2 sequences are LGHDT and YNNKEL (reference sequence). V trimming: 4 bases; J trimming: 7 bases; junction bases outside the gene matches: 7. The CDR3 bases are TGTGCCAGCAGCCGGCGGGGGAACAATGAGCAGTACTTC. It yields the protein CASSRRGNNEQYF.

The chain combines TRBV29-1 with TRBJ2-7; TRBD2 agrees at 10 bases. CDR3 length equals 14 residues. Germline V gene sequence: CDR1 SQVTM, CDR2 ANQGSEA. V dropped 4 bases and J dropped 6; count of bases not matched to a gene: 9. The CDR3 DNA reads TGCAGCGTTGGGGGGGCTAGCGGGAGTTCCGAGCAGTACTTC. Translation: CSVGGASGSSEQYF.

This clonotype was recorded a few times. The genes are TRBV24-1 and TRBJ2-1, with a tentative D call TRBD1 (5 bases). Germline V lookup: CDR1 KGHDR, CDR2 SFDVKD. The V and J ends lost 3 bases and 4 bases respectively, with 27 bases between them. This CDR3 has 20 residues. In nucleotides, the CDR3 is TGTGCCACCAGTGATCCCGTATGGAAGGGGCGCCGGAGCTTGTACAATGAGCAGTTCTTC. Translating gives CATSDPVWKGRRSLYNEQFF.

This clonotype was recorded at least ten times. V usage is TRBV20-1 and J usage is TRBJ2-1, with D perhaps being TRBD1 or TRBD2 (5 bases each). V gave up 6 bases and J gave up 7 bases, with 19 bases separating them. Germline loops: CDR1 DFQATT, CDR2 SNEGSKA (reference sequence). This CDR3 has 14 residues. The CDR3 loop reads CSANRDPIGNEQFF. CDR3 sequence (DNA): TGCAGTGCAAACCGGGACCCTATTGGGAATGAGCAGTTCTTC.

This clonotype was recorded only once. Since a much larger clone is just one base distant, this may be a read error. This is likely a read error, given that the CDR3 carries no conserved phenylalanine or tryptophan at its end. The chain couples TRBV7-3 to TRBJ1-1; perhaps TRBD1 as D (6 bases). Trimming removed 5 bases from V and 1 base from J, with 14 bases in between. This CDR3 contains 15 residues. Per the germline V gene, CDR1 is SGHTA and CDR2 is FQGTGA. CDR3 loop: CASSRLGAANTEAFL. The DNA of the CDR3 is TGTGCCAGCAGCAGACTGGGGGCTGCGAACACTGAAGCTTTCTTA.

J is TRBJ2-1 and V is TRBV24-1, with D possibly TRBD1 on 6 matching bases. Germline CDR1 is KGHDR and CDR2 is SFDVKD. The CDR3 is made up of 15 amino acids. Trimming shortened V by 5 bases and J by 0 bases, and 10 bases separated the two germline ends. CDR3 sequence reads: CATSAMDSSYNEQFF. CDR3 DNA sequence: TGTGCCACCAGTGCTATGGACAGCTCCTACAATGAGCAGTTCTTC.

Comment on this clonotype: One base away lies a much larger clone, so this may be a sequencing read error. V gene TRBV20-1 combines with J gene TRBJ1-5, with TRBD1 identical over 7 bases. Looked up from germline, CDR1 is DFQATT and CDR2 is SNEGSKA (reference sequence). The CDR3 is made up of 15 amino acids. CDR3 loop: CSAIRDSRSNQHQHF. In DNA form, the CDR3 reads TGCAGTGCTATACGGGACAGCCGGTCGAATCAGCACCAGCATTTT.

This clonotype was observed a handful of times. This rearrangement joins TRBV19 to TRBJ2-3; D may be TRBD1 or TRBD2 (7 bases each). Germline V gives CDR1 LNHDA, CDR2 SQIVND (reference sequence). The CDR3 length is 20 residues. The V end was cut by 5 bases, the J end by 2 bases, with 29 bases between. CDR3 nucleotide sequence: TGTGCCAGTAGTGCAGGGAGGAAAGGGGGCGGCGGGACTACCACAGATACGCAGTATTTT. Amino acids: CASSAGRKGGGGTTTDTQYF. Filled out from reference TRBV19 and TRBJ2-3, the complete variable domain reads DGGITQSPKYLFRKEGQNVTLSCEQNLNHDAMYWYRQDPGQGLRLIYYSQIVNDFQKGDIAEGYSVSREKKESFPLTVTSAQKNPTAFYLCASSAGRKGGGGTTTDTQYFGPGTRLTVL.

The sample holds a few counts of this clonotype. The rearrangement joins TRBV20-1 to TRBJ2-1; 9 bases align to TRBD2. The CDR3 has 13 amino acids. The V and J ends lost 6 bases and 6 bases, in that order; junction bases with no gene match: 6. Per the germline V gene, CDR1 is DFQATT and CDR2 is SNEGSKA (reference sequence). CDR3 in DNA: TGCAGTGCAAGGCGGGAGGGCCGCAATGAGCAGTTCTTC. Translated: CSARREGRNEQFF.

This clonotype was observed many times. This chain uses TRBV11-3 with TRBJ2-3; TRBD2 matches at 7 bases. V was pared by 5 bases and J by 1 base, with 9 bases of the junction left unmatched. Germline V lookup: CDR1 SGHNT, CDR2 YENEEA. The CDR3 is 16 amino acids. CDR3 DNA: TGTGCCAGCAGCCCCCCGAGGGCGGGGGGCACAGATACGCAGTATTTT. Translated: CASSPPRAGGTDTQYF.

This clonotype was counted at least ten times. The V gene is TRBV18, the J gene TRBJ2-3; no definite D call. This CDR3 has 12 residues. Trimming cost V 8 bases and J 0 bases, with 6 bases left between them. Germline loops: CDR1 KGHSH, CDR2 LQKENI. The CDR3 here is CASSPSTDTQYF. CDR3 bases: TGTGCCAGCAGTCCTAGCACAGATACGCAGTATTTT.

This clonotype has ten or more counts. The chain joins TRBV7-8 to TRBJ1-1, with D hard to call. Germline V CDR1 and CDR2: SGHVS, FQNEAQ. The CDR3 has 14 amino acids. V was trimmed by 5 bases and J by 1 base, leaving 11 bases between them. The CDR3 DNA is TGTGCCAGCAGCATAGAGCTCCCGAACACTGAAGCTTTCTTT. It codes for CASSIELPNTEAFF.